This T cell receptor (beta chain) stems from a study of blood T cell repertoires in COVID-19. Overall study: Acute and convalescent COVID-19 samples came from the United States, Italy and Spain. Sample material is recorded as cDNA or gDNA derived from T cells, B-cell-depleted T cells, or PBMCs.

V lost 2 bases to trimming and J lost 3 bases, with 18 bases between them. The CDR3 sequence is 16 residues long. Germline CDR1 reads SGHRS; CDR2 reads YFSETQ. Enrolment of Seattle patients took place during active infection, and they were followed longitudinally. As originally analysed: For nucleated cells, counts were estimated from reference gene primer amplification. Profiling relied on immunoSEQ multiplex PCR, and the TCRdb table lists in-frame clones only, not all of them. V, J and clone size were drawn from that table, and D and trimming were deduced from the DNA. The data show about 130,000 clones, 92% seen once.

This chain connects TRBV5-1 to TRBJ2-7; no definite D call. This receptor was obtained from a man aged 45-60 years with COVID-19, enrolled during active disease. Specimen: peripheral blood. CDR3 residues: CASSFFSPPNSYEQYF. CDR3 bases: TGCGCCAGCAGCTTTTTTTCGCCACCGAACAGCTACGAGCAGTACTTC.